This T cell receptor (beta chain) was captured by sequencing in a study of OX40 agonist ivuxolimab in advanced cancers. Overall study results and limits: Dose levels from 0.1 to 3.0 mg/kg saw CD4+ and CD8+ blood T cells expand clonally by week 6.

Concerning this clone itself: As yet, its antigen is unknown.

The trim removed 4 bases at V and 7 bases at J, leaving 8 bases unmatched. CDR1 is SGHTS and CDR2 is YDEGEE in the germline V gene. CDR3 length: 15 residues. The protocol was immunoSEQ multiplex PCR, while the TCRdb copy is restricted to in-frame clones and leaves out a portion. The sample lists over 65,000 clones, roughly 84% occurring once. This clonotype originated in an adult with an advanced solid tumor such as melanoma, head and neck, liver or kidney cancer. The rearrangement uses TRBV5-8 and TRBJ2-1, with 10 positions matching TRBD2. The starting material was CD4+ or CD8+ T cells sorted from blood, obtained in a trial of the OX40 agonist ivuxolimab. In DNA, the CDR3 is TGTGCCAGCAGCCTTAGCGGGAGGCCGGGAAATGAGCAGTTCTTC. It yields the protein CASSLSGRPGNEQFF.